A selection of T cell receptor beta chains follows, all from one sample in a study of blood T cell repertoires in COVID-19. This table comes from immunoSEQ multiplex PCR, and its TCRdb copy is limited to in-frame clones, with some not included. The sample lists 160,000 or so clones, around 89% occurring once. Material: peripheral blood. These receptors were obtained from a man in his sixties with acute or convalescent COVID-19. CDR3s include the opening cysteine and the closing phenylalanine or tryptophan. Fields, in order: V gene, J gene, clone size, CDR3 length, D gene, CDR3 protein, CDR3 DNA. The D gene is left open where the match is weak. Size is omitted from some rows. Given values are once, few, many or a class for expanded clones.

TRBV5-8	TRBJ1-2	-	15	-	CASSLAGVTRMRYTF	TGTGCCAGCAGCTTGGCCGGAGTCACGCGGATGCGCTACACCTTC
TRBV5-6	TRBJ1-4	few	13	-	CASSFRLGEKLFF	TGTGCCAGCAGCTTCAGGCTTGGCGAAAAACTGTTTTTT
TRBV30	TRBJ2-2	-	14	-	CAWSGARPTGELFF	TGTGCCTGGAGTGGAGCACGTCCCACCGGGGAGCTGTTTTTT
TRBV9	TRBJ1-1	once	14	-	CASSARQESTEAFF	TGTGCCAGCAGCGCCCGACAGGAAAGCACTGAAGCTTTCTTT
TRBV12-3/TRBV12-4	TRBJ1-3	-	12	-	CASRYSGNTIYF	TGTGCCAGCAGGTACTCTGGAAACACCATATATTTT
TRBV4-1	TRBJ1-4	-	16	TRBD1	CASSQLYRGRNEKLFF	TGCGCCAGCAGCCAACTTTACAGGGGCCGGAATGAAAAACTGTTTTTT
TRBV3-1/TRBV3-2	TRBJ1-4	-	14	TRBD1	CASSQTGKREKLFF	TGTGCCAGCAGCCAGACAGGGAAAAGGGAAAAACTGTTTTTT
TRBV6-5	TRBJ1-1	-	14	-	CASSRETGNTEAFF	TGTGCCAGCAGTAGAGAGACGGGGAACACTGAAGCTTTCTTT
TRBV19	TRBJ2-1	once	15	TRBD2	CASSPGLAGVLEQFF	TGTGCCAGTAGTCCGGGACTAGCGGGGGTTCTTGAGCAGTTCTTC
TRBV3-1/TRBV3-2	TRBJ2-1	-	13	-	CASSQGLSPEQFF	TGTGCCAGCAGCCAGGGGCTGAGCCCCGAGCAGTTCTTC
TRBV14	TRBJ1-2	-	13	-	CASSTKQGYGYTF	TGTGCCAGCAGCACAAAACAGGGTTATGGCTACACCTTC
TRBV4-3	TRBJ1-3	-	15	TRBD1	CASSQSTGGGNTIYF	TGCGCCAGCAGCCAATCGACAGGGGGAGGAAACACCATATATTTT
TRBV27	TRBJ1-1	-	15	TRBD1	CASSPRTGTGTEAFF	TGTGCCAGCAGCCCGAGGACAGGGACAGGGACTGAAGCTTTCTTT
TRBV19	TRBJ2-2	-	17	TRBD2	CASRGLAGGLNTGELFF	TGTGCCAGCCGCGGACTAGCGGGGGGCTTGAACACCGGGGAGCTGTTTTTT
TRBV2	TRBJ1-6	-	16	-	CASSLQGSSYNSPLHF	TGTGCCAGCAGTTTACAGGGAAGCTCCTATAATTCACCCCTCCACTTT
TRBV28	TRBJ2-7	-	16	TRBD1	CASSSAGTGVSYEQYF	TGTGCCAGCAGTTCCGCCGGGACAGGGGTCTCCTACGAGCAGTACTTC
TRBV9	TRBJ2-7	-	15	TRBD1	CASTRDPGTAYEQYF	TGTGCCAGCACTCGCGACCCAGGGACAGCTTACGAGCAGTACTTC
TRBV5-1	TRBJ2-3	-	17	-	CASSLWRAGLGTDTQYF	TGCGCCAGCAGCTTGTGGCGGGCGGGCCTCGGCACAGATACGCAGTATTTT
TRBV14	TRBJ2-7	few	15	TRBD2	CASSQEPGGAYEQYF	TGTGCCAGCAGCCAAGAACCCGGGGGGGCGTACGAGCAGTACTTC
TRBV29-1	TRBJ1-2	-	15	-	CSVVKGWDTNYGYTF	TGCAGCGTTGTAAAGGGGTGGGATACTAACTATGGCTACACCTTC
TRBV19	TRBJ1-2	-	14	TRBD1	CASSRSGTEYGYTF	TGTGCCAGTAGTAGATCCGGGACAGAGTATGGCTACACCTTC
TRBV6-6	TRBJ2-1	-	15	-	CASSDPAGEKGEQFF	TGTGCCAGCAGTGACCCGGCAGGGGAGAAGGGTGAGCAGTTCTTC
TRBV7-8	TRBJ1-2	-	14	TRBD1	CASSIQGAYYGYTF	TGTGCCAGCAGCATCCAGGGGGCGTATTATGGCTACACCTTC
TRBV5-1	TRBJ1-5	-	18	TRBD1	CASSLEVRDRAFNQPQHF	TGCGCCAGCAGCTTGGAGGTCCGGGACAGGGCCTTCAATCAGCCCCAGCATTTT
TRBV7-9	TRBJ1-1	-	15	-	CASSLVEGPNTEAFF	TGTGCCAGCAGCTTAGTGGAGGGCCCGAACACTGAAGCTTTCTTT
TRBV9	TRBJ2-2	-	16	-	CASSVAVGGQVGELFF	TGTGCCAGCAGCGTAGCTGTGGGGGGGCAAGTCGGGGAGCTGTTTTTT
TRBV4-1	TRBJ1-2	-	15	-	CASSQNLGQGNGYTF	TGCGCCAGCAGCCAAAATCTGGGCCAGGGGAATGGCTACACCTTC